A single sample gave rise to the 9 T cell receptor beta chains below, sequenced in a study of shared clonotypes between healthy human individuals. Profiled with immunoSEQ multiplex PCR; TCRdb holds only in-frame clones, not every one. The data contain about 380,000 clones, approximately 97% of them singletons. The sequenced sample was memory CD8+ T cells sorted from blood. Specified subset: CD45RO+ cells pooled with CCR7-negative TemRA cells. These receptors were obtained from a young man in good health.

The CDR3, as DNA: TGTGCCAGCAGCTTGGGAGCGCACAGGGAGCTGTTAGGCTACACCTTC. It is translated as CASSLGAHRELLGYTF. The chain is built from TRBV5-5 and TRBJ1-2; D possibly corresponds to TRBD1 (6 bases). Trimming pared 0 bases from V and 8 bases from J, leaving 20 bases between. CDR1 and CDR2 (germline): SGHKS, YYEKEE (reference sequence). The CDR3 covers 16 residues.

The rearrangement links TRBV27 to TRBJ2-2, with 16 bases identical to TRBD2. After removal of 5 bases from V and 0 bases from J, the junction contained 6 bases not matched to a gene. Looked up from germline, CDR1 is MNHEY and CDR2 is SMNVEV (reference sequence). This CDR3 region has 19 residues. In nucleotides, the CDR3 is TGTGCCAGCAGTCGACCGGGACTAGCGGGAGGGACGAACACCGGGGAGCTGTTTTTT. It yields the protein CASSRPGLAGGTNTGELFF.

The chain is built from TRBV5-6 and TRBJ2-5; 7 bases agree with TRBD2. The CDR3 consists of 14 residues. CDR1 is SGHDT, CDR2 YYEEEE, per germline. The V and J ends lost 1 base and 3 bases, in that order; junction bases with no gene match: 3. CDR3 nucleotide sequence: TGTGCCAGCAGCTTGCGGGGGGTGAAAGAGACCCAGTACTTC. Protein product: CASSLRGVKETQYF.

This sequence joins TRBV28 and TRBJ1-1; D not certain. From germline, CDR1 is MDHEN and CDR2 SYDVKM. The CDR3 covers 12 residues. Trimming cost V 3 bases and J 3 bases, with 5 bases left between them. This CDR3 reads CASSFRYTEAFF. In DNA form, the CDR3 reads TGTGCCAGCAGTTTCCGGTACACTGAAGCTTTCTTT.

V is TRBV19 and J is TRBJ2-1, with D tentatively TRBD2 (5 bases). The CDR3 loop spans 17 amino acids. Germline V gene sequence: CDR1 LNHDA, CDR2 SQIVND (reference sequence). The ends were cut back, 1 base at V and 0 bases at J, with 13 bases in the middle. In nucleotides, the CDR3 is TGTGCCAGTAGTATAGCCGGGGTCTTGAGCTCCTACAATGAGCAGTTCTTC. Translating it yields CASSIAGVLSSYNEQFF.

The CDR3 coding sequence is TGTGCCAGCAGTTACGGGAAGGGAGAAACTAACTATGGCTACACCTTC. It yields the protein CASSYGKGETNYGYTF. The rearrangement uses TRBV6-5 and TRBJ1-2; D call uncertain. V lost 2 bases, J lost 0 bases, and 13 bases lay in between. CDR1 MNHEY and CDR2 SVGAGI come from the germline V gene. The CDR3 has 16 amino acids.

The genes are TRBV28 and TRBJ1-6; 9 bases are a match to TRBD1. V was clipped by 3 bases and J by 10 bases; unmatched bases: 4. CDR1 and CDR2 from the germline V gene are MDHEN and SYDVKM. The CDR3 totals 14 residues. The CDR3 bases are TGTGCCAGCAGTTTGGGGGACAGGGTATCACCCCTCCACTTT. Translated: CASSLGDRVSPLHF.

J is TRBJ2-7 and V is TRBV2; no clear D gene. The germline V gene encodes CDR1 SNHLY and CDR2 FYNNEI. This CDR3 contains 12 residues. Trimming took off 4 bases at V and 4 bases at J, with 8 bases between the two ends. The CDR3 DNA follows: TGTGCCAGCAGTGCCCTCTCTTACGAGCAGTACTTC. Its translation is CASSALSYEQYF.

V usage is TRBV5-1 and J usage is TRBJ2-1; D is uncertain. V was pared by 1 base and J by 8 bases, with 4 bases between. CDR1 SGHRS and CDR2 YFSETQ come from the germline V gene. There are 11 residues in the CDR3. The CDR3 DNA reads as TGCGCCAGCAGCTTGAGGGATGAGCAGTTCTTC. Translating gives CASSLRDEQFF.